This T cell receptor (beta chain) stems from a study of blood T cell repertoires in COVID-19. Profiling relied on immunoSEQ multiplex PCR, and the TCRdb table lists in-frame clones only, not all of them. The sample has about 140,000 clones; 82% are singletons. There are 14 residues in the CDR3. CDR1 is MGHRA and CDR2 is YSYEKL in the germline V gene. The V segment lost 1 base and the J segment 1 base; nucleotides outside the gene matches: 1. The gene calls are TRBV4-1 and TRBJ2-7; 7 positions agree with TRBD2. Sequences were obtained from peripheral blood. This receptor was taken from a woman of 80 years or more with acute or convalescent COVID-19. The CDR3 nucleotides are TGCGCCAGCAGCCAAGGGACTAGGTCCTACGAGCAGTACTTC. This translates into CASSQGTRSYEQYF.